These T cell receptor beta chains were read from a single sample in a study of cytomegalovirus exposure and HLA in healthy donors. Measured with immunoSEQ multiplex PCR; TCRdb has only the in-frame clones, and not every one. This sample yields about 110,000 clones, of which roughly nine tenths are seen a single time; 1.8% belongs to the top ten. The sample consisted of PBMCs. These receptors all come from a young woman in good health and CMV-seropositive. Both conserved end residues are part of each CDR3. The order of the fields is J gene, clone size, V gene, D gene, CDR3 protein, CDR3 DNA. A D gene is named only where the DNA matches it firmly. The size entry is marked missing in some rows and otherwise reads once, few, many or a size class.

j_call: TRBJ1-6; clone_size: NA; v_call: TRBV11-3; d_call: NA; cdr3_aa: CASSLQGNSPLHF; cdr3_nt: TGTGCCAGCAGCTTACAGGGTAATTCACCCCTCCACTTT
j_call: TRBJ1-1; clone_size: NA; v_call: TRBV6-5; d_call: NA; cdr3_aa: CASSYSGEGEAFF; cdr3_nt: TGCGCCAGCAGTTACTCGGGAGAGGGAGAAGCTTTCTTT
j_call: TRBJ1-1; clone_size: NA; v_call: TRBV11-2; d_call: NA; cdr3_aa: CASSEGGGAEAFF; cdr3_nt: TGTGCCAGCAGCGAGGGTGGCGGGGCTGAAGCTTTCTTT
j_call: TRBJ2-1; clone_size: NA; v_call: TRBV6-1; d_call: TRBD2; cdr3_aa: CASSEAGEGFNEQFF; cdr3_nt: TGTGCCAGCAGTGAAGCGGGGGAGGGATTCAATGAGCAGTTCTTC
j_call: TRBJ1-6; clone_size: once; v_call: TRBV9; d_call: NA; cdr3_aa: CASSPRVGNSPLHF; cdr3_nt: TGTGCCAGCAGCCCCAGGGTGGGGAATTCACCCCTCCACTTT
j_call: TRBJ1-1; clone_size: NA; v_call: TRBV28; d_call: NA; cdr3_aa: CASSLRTGGNTEAFF; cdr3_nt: TGTGCCAGCAGTTTACGCACGGGGGGAAACACTGAAGCTTTCTTT
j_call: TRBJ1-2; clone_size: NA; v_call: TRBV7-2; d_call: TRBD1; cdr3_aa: CASSMGQANYGYTF; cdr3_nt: TGTGCCAGCAGCATGGGACAGGCTAACTATGGCTACACCTTC
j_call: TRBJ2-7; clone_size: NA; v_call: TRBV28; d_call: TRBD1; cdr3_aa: CASSPDRGLGKKQYF; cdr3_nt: TGTGCCAGCAGCCCGGACAGGGGGTTAGGTAAGAAGCAGTACTTC
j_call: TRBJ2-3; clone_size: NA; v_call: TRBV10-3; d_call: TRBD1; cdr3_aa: CAISEWGDRGPLLQDTQYF; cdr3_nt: TGTGCCATCAGTGAGTGGGGTGACAGGGGTCCGCTGTTACAAGATACGCAGTATTTT
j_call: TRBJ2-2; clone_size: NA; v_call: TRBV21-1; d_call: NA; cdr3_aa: CASSKEREQGVTGELFF; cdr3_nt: TGTGCCAGCAGCAAAGAGCGGGAACAGGGGGTTACCGGGGAGCTGTTTTTT
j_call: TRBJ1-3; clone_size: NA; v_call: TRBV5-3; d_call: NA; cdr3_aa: CARSLRGLGNTIYF; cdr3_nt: TGTGCCAGAAGCTTGAGGGGACTTGGAAACACCATATATTTT
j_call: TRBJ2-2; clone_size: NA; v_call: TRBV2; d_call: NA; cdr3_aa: CASRVLLTGELFF; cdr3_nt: TGTGCCAGCAGGGTATTACTCACCGGGGAGCTGTTTTTT
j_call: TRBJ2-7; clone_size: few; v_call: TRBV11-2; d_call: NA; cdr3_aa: CASTPLALSSYEQYF; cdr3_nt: TGTGCCAGCACCCCTCTAGCGCTAAGCTCCTACGAGCAGTACTTC
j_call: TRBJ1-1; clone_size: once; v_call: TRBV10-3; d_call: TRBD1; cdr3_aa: CASGDSRYTEAFF; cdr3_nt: TGTGCCAGTGGGGACAGTCGGTACACTGAAGCTTTCTTT
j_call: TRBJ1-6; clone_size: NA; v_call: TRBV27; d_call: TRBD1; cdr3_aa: CASSLGGTADSPLHF; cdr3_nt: TGTGCCAGCAGTTTAGGCGGGACAGCGGATTCACCCCTCCACTTT
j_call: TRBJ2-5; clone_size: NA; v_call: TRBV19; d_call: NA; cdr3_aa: CASKSKDSAYTTQYF; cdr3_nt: TGTGCCAGTAAGTCGAAGGACAGCGCCTACACGACCCAGTACTTC
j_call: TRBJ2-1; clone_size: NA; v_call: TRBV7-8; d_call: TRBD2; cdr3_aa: CASRWKRGSSYNEQFF; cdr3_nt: TGTGCCAGCAGGTGGAAGCGGGGGAGCTCCTACAATGAGCAGTTCTTC
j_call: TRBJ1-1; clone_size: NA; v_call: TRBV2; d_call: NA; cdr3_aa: CASRFQGWTEAFF; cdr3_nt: TGTGCCAGCAGGTTTCAGGGGTGGACTGAAGCTTTCTTT
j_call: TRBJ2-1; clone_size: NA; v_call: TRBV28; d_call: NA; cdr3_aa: CASSGWATGSYNEQFF; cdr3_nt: TGTGCCAGCAGTGGGTGGGCGACCGGCTCCTACAATGAGCAGTTCTTC
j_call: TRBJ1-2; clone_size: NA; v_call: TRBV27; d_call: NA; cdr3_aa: CASSLSSVPGEVYGYTF; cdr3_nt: TGTGCCAGCAGTTTATCGAGCGTACCGGGGGAGGTGTATGGCTACACCTTC
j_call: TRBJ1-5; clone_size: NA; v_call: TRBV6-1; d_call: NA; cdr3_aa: CASTTHFLSNQPQHF; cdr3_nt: TGTGCCAGCACTACCCATTTTCTTAGCAATCAGCCCCAGCATTTT
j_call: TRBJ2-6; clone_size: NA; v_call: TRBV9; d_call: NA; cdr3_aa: CASSLEGAGANVLTF; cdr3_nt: TGTGCCAGCAGCTTGGAAGGGGCTGGGGCCAACGTCCTGACTTTC
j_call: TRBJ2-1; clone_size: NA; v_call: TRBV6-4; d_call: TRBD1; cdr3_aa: CASSERVTGWVEEQFF; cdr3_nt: TGTGCCAGCAGTGAGCGGGTGACAGGGTGGGTTGAGGAGCAGTTCTTC
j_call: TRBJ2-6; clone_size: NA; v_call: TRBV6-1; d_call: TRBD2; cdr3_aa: CGVLAGSSGANVLTF; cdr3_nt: TGTGGGGTTCTAGCGGGGAGCTCTGGGGCCAACGTCCTGACTTTC
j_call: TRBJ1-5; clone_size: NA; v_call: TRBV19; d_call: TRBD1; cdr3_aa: CASSSRTGTWDNQPQHF; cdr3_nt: TGTGCCAGTAGTTCTAGGACAGGAACATGGGACAATCAGCCCCAGCATTTT
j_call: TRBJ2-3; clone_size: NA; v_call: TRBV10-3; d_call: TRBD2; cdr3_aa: CAISPGLAGKGDTQYF; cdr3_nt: TGTGCCATCAGCCCGGGACTAGCGGGGAAGGGAGATACGCAGTATTTT
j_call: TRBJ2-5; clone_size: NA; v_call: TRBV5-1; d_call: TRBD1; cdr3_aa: CASSLGRDSRVETQYF; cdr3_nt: TGCGCCAGCAGCTTGGGACGGGACAGTAGGGTCGAGACCCAGTACTTC
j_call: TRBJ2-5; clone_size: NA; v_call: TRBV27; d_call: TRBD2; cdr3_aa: CASSPGGFGQETQYF; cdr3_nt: TGTGCCAGCAGCCCCGGGGGGTTTGGTCAAGAGACCCAGTACTTC
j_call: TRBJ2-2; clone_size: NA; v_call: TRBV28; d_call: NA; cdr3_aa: CASTQTNTGELFF; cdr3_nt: TGTGCCAGCACCCAAACTAACACCGGGGAGCTGTTTTTT
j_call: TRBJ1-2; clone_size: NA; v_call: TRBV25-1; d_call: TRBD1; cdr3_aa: CASSEYTGGKGGYTF; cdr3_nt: TGTGCCAGCAGTGAATATACAGGGGGCAAGGGTGGCTACACCTTC
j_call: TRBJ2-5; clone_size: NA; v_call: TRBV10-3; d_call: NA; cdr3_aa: CAISDLASSVETQYF; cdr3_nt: TGTGCCATCAGTGACTTAGCGTCTAGCGTGGAGACCCAGTACTTC
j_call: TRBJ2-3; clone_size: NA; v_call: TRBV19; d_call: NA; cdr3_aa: CASSIEGSGDGNPSTDTQYF; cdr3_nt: TGTGCCAGTAGTATAGAGGGTTCGGGGGATGGAAACCCGAGCACAGATACGCAGTATTTT
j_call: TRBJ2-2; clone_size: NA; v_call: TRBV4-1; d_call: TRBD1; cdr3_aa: CASSQDGQGATGELFF; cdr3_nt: TGCGCCAGCAGCCAAGATGGCCAGGGGGCAACAGGGGAGCTGTTTTTT
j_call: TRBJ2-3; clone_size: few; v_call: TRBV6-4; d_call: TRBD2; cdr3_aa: CASSDSGAGRTDTQYF; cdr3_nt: TGTGCCAGCAGTGACTCGGGAGCGGGGCGCACAGATACGCAGTATTTT
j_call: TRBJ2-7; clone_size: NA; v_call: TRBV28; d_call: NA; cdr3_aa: CASQRGDSSYEQYF; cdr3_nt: TGTGCCAGTCAAAGGGGGGACAGCTCCTACGAGCAGTACTTC
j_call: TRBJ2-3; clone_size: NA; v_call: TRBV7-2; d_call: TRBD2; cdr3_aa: CASSRRSGGESDTQYF; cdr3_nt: TGTGCCAGCAGCCGACGTAGCGGGGGCGAATCAGATACGCAGTATTTT
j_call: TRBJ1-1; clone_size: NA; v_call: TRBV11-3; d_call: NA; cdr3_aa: CASSLDPSPNTEAFF; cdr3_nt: TGTGCCAGCAGCTTAGATCCCTCCCCGAACACTGAAGCTTTCTTT
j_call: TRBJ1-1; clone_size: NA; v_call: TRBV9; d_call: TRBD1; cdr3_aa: CASSGTGLNTEAFF; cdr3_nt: TGTGCCAGCAGCGGGACAGGATTGAACACTGAAGCTTTCTTT
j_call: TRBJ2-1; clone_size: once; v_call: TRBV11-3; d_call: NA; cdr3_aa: CASSLDGTSYNEQFF; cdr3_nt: TGTGCCAGCAGCTTAGACGGGACAAGTTACAATGAGCAGTTCTTC
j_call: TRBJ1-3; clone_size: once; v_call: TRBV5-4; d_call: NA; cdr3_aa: CASSFTGFHSGNTIYF; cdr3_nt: TGTGCCAGCAGCTTCACCGGGTTTCACTCTGGAAACACCATATATTTT
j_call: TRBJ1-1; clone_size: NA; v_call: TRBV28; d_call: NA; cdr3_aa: CAITDAGHTEAFF; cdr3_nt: TGTGCCATCACCGATGCGGGTCACACTGAAGCTTTCTTT
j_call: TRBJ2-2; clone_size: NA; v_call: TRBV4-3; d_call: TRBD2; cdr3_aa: CASSQDGAGLVNTGELFF; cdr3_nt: TGCGCCAGCAGCCAAGATGGAGCGGGACTAGTGAACACCGGGGAGCTGTTTTTT
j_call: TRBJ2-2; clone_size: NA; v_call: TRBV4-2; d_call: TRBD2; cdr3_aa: CASSYLAGEVTGELFF; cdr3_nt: TGTGCCAGCAGCTATTTAGCGGGGGAGGTCACCGGGGAGCTGTTTTTT
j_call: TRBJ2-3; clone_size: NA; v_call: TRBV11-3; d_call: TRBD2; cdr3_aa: CASSNTGGVGQGTQYF; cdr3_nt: TGTGCCAGCAGCAACACGGGGGGGGTGGGTCAAGGTACGCAGTATTTT
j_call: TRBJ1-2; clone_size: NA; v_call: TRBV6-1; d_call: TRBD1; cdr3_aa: CASSEALGTGGAYGYTF; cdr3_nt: TGTGCCAGCAGTGAAGCGCTAGGGACAGGGGGCGCCTATGGCTACACCTTC
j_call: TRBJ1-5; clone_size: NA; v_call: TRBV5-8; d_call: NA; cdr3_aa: CASSPFHSDRPQHF; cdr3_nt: TGTGCCAGCAGCCCGTTTCACAGTGATCGGCCCCAGCATTTT
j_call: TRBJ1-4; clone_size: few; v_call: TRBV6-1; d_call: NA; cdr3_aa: CASSETRGTAEKLFF; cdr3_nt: TGTGCCAGCAGTGAAACCCGGGGAACCGCTGAAAAACTGTTTTTT
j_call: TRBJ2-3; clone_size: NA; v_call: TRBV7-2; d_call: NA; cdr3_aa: CASSSQGGGTDTQYF; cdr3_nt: TGTGCCAGCAGCTCCCAAGGGGGTGGCACAGATACGCAGTATTTT
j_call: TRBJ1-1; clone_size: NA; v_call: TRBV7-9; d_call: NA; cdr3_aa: CASSPKGRAFF; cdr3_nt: TGTGCCAGCAGCCCCAAGGGGCGAGCTTTCTTT
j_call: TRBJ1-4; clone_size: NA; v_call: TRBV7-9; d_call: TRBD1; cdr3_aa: CASSAVTGDREKLFF; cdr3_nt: TGTGCCAGCAGCGCCGTGACAGGGGACCGTGAAAAACTGTTTTTT
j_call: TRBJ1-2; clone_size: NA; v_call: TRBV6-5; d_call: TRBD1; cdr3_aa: CASSSQGQFTYGYTF; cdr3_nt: TGTGCCAGCAGCTCCCAGGGACAGTTTACCTATGGCTACACCTTC
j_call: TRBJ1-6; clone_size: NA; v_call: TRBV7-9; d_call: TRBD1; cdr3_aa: CASSPQGSNSPLHF; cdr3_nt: TGTGCCAGCAGCCCACAGGGGTCTAATTCACCCCTCCACTTT
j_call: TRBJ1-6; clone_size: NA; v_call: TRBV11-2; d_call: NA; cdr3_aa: CASSLVRGFPYSPLHF; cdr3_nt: TGTGCCAGCAGCTTAGTTCGGGGGTTCCCGTATTCACCCCTCCACTTT
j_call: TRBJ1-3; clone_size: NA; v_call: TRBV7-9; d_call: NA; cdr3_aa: CATPQPGGSGNTIYF; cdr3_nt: TGTGCCACACCACAGCCAGGAGGCTCTGGAAACACCATATATTTT
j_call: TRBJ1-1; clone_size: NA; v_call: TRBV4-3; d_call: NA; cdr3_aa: CASSQAPAGTEAFF; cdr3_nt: TGCGCCAGCAGCCAAGCTCCCGCAGGGACTGAAGCTTTCTTT
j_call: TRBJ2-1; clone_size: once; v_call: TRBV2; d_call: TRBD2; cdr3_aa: CASRIQAGARNEQFF; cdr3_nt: TGTGCCAGCAGGATTCAAGCGGGGGCACGGAATGAGCAGTTCTTC